The present TCR beta chain was sequenced within a study of T-cell reconstitution after alpha-beta-depleted transplantation in children. The germline gives CDR1 DFQATT, CDR2 SNEGSKA (reference sequence). This CDR3 contains 12 residues. V lost 4 bases to trimming and J lost 3 bases, with 7 bases between them. This clonotype was recorded at least ten times. Unique molecular identifiers were incorporated during preparation of the TCRbeta library. TCRdb itself ran the PCR reads through MiXCR, one entry per CDR3 protein. The repertoire includes some 640,000 distinct CDR3 sequences, approximately 15% of them detected once, and 1.1% sits in the top ten.

This chain uses TRBV20-1 with TRBJ1-5, with a tentative D call TRBD1 (6 bases). This receptor was identified in a human donor who donated a stem cell graft to a child with acute myeloid leukemia. The sequences come from PBMCs from the stem cell graft donor, collected from the stem cell graft. The CDR3 region is CSANRDNQPQHF. The CDR3 coding sequence is TGCAGTGCTAACAGGGACAATCAGCCCCAGCATTTT.